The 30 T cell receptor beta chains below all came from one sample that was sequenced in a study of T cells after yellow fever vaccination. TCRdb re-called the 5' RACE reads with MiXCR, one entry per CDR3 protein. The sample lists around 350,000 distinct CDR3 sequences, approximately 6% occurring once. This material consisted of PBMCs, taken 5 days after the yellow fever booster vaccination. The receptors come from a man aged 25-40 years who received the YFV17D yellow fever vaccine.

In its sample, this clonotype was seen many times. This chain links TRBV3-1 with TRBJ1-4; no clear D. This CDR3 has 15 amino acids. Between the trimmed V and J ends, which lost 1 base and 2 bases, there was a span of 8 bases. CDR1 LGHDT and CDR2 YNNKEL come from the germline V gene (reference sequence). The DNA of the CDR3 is TGTGCCAGCAGCCAAGGGGCCGGCACTAATGAAAAACTGTTTTTT. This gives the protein CASSQGAGTNEKLFF. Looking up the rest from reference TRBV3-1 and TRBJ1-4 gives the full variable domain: DTAVSQTPKYLVTQMGNDKSIKCEQNLGHDTMYWYKQDSKKFLKIMFSYNNKELIINETVPNRFSPKSPDKAHLNLHINSLELGDSAVYFCASSQGAGTNEKLFFGSGTQLSVL.

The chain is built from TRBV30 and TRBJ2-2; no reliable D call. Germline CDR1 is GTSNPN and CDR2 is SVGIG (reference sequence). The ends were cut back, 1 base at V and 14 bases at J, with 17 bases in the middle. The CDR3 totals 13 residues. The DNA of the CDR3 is TGTGCCTGGAGTGAATTTGCCTCTGTCGTCCTGTTTTTT. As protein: CAWSEFASVVLFF.

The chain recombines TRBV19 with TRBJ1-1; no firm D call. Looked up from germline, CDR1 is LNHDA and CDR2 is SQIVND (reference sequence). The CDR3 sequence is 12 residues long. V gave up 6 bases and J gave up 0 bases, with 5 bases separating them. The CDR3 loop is CASRDLNTEAFF. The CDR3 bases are TGTGCCAGTAGGGACTTGAACACTGAAGCTTTCTTT. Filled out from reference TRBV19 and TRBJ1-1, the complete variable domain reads DGGITQSPKYLFRKEGQNVTLSCEQNLNHDAMYWYRQDPGQGLRLIYYSQIVNDFQKGDIAEGYSVSREKKESFPLTVTSAQKNPTAFYLCASRDLNTEAFFGQGTRLTVV.

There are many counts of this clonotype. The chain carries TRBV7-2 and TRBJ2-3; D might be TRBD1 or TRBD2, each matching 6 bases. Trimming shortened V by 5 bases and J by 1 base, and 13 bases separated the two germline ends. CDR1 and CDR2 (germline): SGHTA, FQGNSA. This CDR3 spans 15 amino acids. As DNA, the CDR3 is TGTGCCAGCAGCCGAGGGGGGTCGCGCACAGATACGCAGTATTTT. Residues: CASSRGGSRTDTQYF.

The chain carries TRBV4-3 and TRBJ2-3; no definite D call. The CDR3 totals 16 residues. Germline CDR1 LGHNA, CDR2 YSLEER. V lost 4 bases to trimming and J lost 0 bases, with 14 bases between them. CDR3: CASSPNPVASTDTQYF. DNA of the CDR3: TGCGCCAGCAGCCCAAACCCCGTGGCTAGCACAGATACGCAGTATTTT.

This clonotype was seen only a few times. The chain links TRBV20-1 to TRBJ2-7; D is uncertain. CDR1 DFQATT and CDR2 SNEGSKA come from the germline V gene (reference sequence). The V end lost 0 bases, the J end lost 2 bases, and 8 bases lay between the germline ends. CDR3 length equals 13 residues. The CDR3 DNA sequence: TGCAGTGCTAGAGATCAGCTTCCCTACGAGCAGTACTTC. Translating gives CSARDQLPYEQYF.

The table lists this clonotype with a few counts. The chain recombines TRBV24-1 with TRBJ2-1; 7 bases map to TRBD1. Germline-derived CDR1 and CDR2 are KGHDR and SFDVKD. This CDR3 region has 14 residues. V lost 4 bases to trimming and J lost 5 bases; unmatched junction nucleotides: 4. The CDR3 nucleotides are TGTGCCACCAGTGACGAAGGGGGCCACAATGAGCAGTTCTTC. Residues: CATSDEGGHNEQFF.

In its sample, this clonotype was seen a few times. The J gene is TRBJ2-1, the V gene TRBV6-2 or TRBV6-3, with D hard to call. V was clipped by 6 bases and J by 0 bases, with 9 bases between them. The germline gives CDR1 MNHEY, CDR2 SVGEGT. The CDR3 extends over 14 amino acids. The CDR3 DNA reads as TGTGCCAGCAGCGGGCCTAGCTCCTACAATGAGCAGTTCTTC. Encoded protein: CASSGPSSYNEQFF.

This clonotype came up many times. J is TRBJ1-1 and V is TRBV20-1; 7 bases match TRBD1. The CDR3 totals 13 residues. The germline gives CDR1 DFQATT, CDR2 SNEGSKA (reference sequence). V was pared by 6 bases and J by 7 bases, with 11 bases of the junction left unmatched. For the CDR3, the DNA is TGCAGTGCCAGGACAGGCCGAGGGGGTGAAGCTTTCTTT. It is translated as CSARTGRGGEAFF.

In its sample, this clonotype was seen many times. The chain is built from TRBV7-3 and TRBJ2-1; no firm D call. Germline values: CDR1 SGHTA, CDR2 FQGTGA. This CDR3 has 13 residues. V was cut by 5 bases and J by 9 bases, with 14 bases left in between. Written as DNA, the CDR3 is TGTGCCAGCAGCCTTACTCTTCTAGGTGAGCAGTTCTTC. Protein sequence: CASSLTLLGEQFF.

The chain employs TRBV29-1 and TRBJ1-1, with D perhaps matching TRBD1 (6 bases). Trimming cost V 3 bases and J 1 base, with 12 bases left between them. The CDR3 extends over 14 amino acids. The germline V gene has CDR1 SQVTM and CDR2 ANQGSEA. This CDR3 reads CSVDRGGQNTEAFF. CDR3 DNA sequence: TGCAGCGTTGACCGGGGGGGACAGAACACTGAAGCTTTCTTT.

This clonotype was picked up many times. The CDR3 is CASSVGVSSYNEQFF. CDR3 DNA sequence: TGTGCCAGCAGTGTAGGCGTGAGCTCCTACAATGAGCAGTTCTTC. This sequence joins TRBV25-1 and TRBJ2-1; no clear D gene. This CDR3 contains 15 residues. CDR1 is MGHDK, CDR2 SYGVNS, per germline. Trimming stripped 4 bases from V and 0 bases from J, with 10 bases between. The full variable domain, with the rest looked up from reference TRBV25-1 and TRBJ2-1, is EADIYQTPRYLVIGTGKKITLECSQTMGHDKMYWYQQDPGMELHLIHYSYGVNSTEKGDLSSESTVSRIRTEHFPLTLESARPSHTSQYLCASSVGVSSYNEQFFGPGTRLTVL.

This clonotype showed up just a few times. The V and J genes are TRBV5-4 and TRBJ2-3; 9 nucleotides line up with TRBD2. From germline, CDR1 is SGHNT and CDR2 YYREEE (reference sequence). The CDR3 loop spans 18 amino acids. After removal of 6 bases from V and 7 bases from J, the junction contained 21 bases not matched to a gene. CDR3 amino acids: CASTPSRAGGFLTNTQYF. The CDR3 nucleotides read TGTGCCAGCACCCCCTCAAGGGCGGGAGGGTTCCTCACTAATACGCAGTATTTT.

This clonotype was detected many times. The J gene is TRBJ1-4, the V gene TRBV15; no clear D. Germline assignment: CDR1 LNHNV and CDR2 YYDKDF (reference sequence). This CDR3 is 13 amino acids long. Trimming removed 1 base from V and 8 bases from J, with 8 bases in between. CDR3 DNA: TGTGCCACCAGCAGAGGACGCATGGAAAAACTGTTTTTT. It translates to CATSRGRMEKLFF.

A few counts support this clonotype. CDR3 DNA sequence: TGTGCCAGCGGGCCCAATTATGTCTACGAGCAGTACTTC. Its translation: CASGPNYVYEQYF. This chain joins TRBV11-2 and TRBJ2-7; unclear D gene. The V and J ends lost 8 bases and 3 bases respectively, with 14 bases between them. The CDR3 is made up of 13 amino acids. CDR1 is SGHAT, CDR2 FQNNGV, per germline. The whole variable domain, filled in from reference TRBV11-2 and TRBJ2-7, reads EAGVAQSPRYKIIEKRQSVAFWCNPISGHATLYWYQQILGQGPKLLIQFQNNGVVDDSQLPKDRFSAERLKGVDSTLKIQPAKLEDSAVYLCASGPNYVYEQYFGPGTRLTVT.

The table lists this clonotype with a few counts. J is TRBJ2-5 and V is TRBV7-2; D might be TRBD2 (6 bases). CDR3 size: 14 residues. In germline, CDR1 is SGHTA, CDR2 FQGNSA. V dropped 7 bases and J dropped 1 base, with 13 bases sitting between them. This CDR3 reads CASKVAGIQETQYF. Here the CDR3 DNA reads TGTGCCAGCAAGGTGGCGGGAATCCAAGAGACCCAGTACTTC.

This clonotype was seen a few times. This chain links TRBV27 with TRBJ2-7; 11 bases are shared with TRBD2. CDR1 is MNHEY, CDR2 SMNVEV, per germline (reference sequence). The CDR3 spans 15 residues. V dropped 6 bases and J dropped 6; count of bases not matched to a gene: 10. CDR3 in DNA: TGTGCCAGCAGCAAACTAGCGGGAGATCCTCTCGAGCAGTACTTC. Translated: CASSKLAGDPLEQYF.

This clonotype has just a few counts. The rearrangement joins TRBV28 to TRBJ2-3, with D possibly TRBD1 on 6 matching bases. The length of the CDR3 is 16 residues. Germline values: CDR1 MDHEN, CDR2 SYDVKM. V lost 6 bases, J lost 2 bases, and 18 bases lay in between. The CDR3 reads CASRRGQPLPTDTQYF. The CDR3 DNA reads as TGTGCCAGCAGACGGGGACAACCTCTACCCACAGATACGCAGTATTTT.

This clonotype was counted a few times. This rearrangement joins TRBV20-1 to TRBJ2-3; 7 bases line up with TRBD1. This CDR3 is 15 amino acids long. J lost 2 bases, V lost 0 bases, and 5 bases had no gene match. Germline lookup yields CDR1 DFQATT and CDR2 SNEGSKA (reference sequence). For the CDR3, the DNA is TGCAGTGCTAGAGATCGAAAGGGGGCCACAGATACGCAGTATTTT. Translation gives CSARDRKGATDTQYF.

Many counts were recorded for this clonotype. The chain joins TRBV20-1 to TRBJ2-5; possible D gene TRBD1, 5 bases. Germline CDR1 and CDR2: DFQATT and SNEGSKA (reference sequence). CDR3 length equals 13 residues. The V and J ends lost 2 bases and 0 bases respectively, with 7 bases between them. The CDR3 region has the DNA TGCAGTGCTAGATCGGACAACCAAGAGACCCAGTACTTC. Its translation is CSARSDNQETQYF.

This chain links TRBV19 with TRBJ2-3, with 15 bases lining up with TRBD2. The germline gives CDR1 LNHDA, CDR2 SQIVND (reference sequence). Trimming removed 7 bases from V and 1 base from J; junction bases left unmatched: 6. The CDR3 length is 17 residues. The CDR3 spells CASKRGLAGGGTDTQYF. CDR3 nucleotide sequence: TGTGCCAGTAAGAGGGGACTAGCGGGAGGAGGCACAGATACGCAGTATTTT. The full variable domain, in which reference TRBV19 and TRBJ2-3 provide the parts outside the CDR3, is DGGITQSPKYLFRKEGQNVTLSCEQNLNHDAMYWYRQDPGQGLRLIYYSQIVNDFQKGDIAEGYSVSREKKESFPLTVTSAQKNPTAFYLCASKRGLAGGGTDTQYFGPGTRLTVL.

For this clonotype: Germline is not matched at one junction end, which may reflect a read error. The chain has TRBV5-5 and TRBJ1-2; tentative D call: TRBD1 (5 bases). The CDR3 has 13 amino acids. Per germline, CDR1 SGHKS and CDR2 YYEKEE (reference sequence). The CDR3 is CARSSGTPAGYTF. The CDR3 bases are TGTGCCAGGAGCTCCGGGACTCCGGCCGGCTACACCTTC.

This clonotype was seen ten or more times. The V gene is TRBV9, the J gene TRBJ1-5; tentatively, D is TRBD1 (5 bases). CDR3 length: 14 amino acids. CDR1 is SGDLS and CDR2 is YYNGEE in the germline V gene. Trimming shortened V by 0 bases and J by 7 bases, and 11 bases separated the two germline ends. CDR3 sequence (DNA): TGTGCCAGCAGCGTAGGAGGGGTAGGGCAGCCCCAGCATTTT. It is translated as CASSVGGVGQPQHF. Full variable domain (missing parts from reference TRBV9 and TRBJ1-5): DSGVTQTPKHLITATGQRVTLRCSPRSGDLSVYWYQQSLDQGLQFLIQYYNGEERAKGNILERFSAQQFPDLHSELNLSSLELGDSALYFCASSVGGVGQPQHFGDGTRLSIL.

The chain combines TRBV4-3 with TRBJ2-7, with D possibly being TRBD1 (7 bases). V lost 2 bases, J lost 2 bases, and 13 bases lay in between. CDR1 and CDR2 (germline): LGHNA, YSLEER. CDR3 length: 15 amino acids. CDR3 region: CASSQMAGTAYEQYF. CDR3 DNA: TGCGCCAGCAGCCAAATGGCGGGGACAGCCTACGAGCAGTACTTC.

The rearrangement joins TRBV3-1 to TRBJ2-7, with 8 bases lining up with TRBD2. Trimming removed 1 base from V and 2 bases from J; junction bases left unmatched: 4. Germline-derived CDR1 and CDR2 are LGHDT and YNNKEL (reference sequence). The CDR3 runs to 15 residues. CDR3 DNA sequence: TGTGCCAGCAGCCAAGCGGGAGGGCCGGCCTACGAGCAGTACTTC. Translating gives CASSQAGGPAYEQYF.

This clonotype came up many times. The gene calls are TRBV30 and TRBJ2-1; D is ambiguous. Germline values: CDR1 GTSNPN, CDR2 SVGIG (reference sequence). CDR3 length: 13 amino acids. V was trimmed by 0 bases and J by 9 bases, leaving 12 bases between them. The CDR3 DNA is TGTGCCTGGAGTGTACAGAGTTTAGGTGAGCAGTTCTTC. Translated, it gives CAWSVQSLGEQFF.

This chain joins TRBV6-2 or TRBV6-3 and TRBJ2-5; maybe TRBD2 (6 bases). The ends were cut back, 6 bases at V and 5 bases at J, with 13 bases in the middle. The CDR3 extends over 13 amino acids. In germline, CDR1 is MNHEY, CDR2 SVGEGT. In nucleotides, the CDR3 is TGTGCCAGCAGACGGGAGCTTGGGGAGACCCAGTACTTC. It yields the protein CASRRELGETQYF.

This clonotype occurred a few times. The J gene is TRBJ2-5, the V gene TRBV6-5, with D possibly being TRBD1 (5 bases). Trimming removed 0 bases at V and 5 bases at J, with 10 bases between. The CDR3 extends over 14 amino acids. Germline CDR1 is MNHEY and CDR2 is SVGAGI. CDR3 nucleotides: TGTGCCAGCAGTTACTCGCCCAGGGTGGAGACCCAGTACTTC. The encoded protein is CASSYSPRVETQYF.

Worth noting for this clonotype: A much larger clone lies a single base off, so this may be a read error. The CDR3 DNA is TGCGCCAGCAGTAGCACACCGGAAGAGACCAAGTACTTC. Protein: CASSSTPEETKYF. The chain uses TRBV5-1 and TRBJ2-5; no clear D. Germline V gives CDR1 SGHRS, CDR2 YFSETQ. CDR3 size: 13 residues.

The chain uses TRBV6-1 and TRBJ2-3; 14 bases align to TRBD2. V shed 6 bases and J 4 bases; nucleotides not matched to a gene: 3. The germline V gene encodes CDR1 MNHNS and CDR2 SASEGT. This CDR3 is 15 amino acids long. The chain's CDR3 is CASSRLAGGSDTQYF. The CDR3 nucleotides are TGTGCCAGCAGCCGACTAGCGGGAGGGTCAGATACGCAGTATTTT.